The subject of this entry is one T cell receptor (beta chain). Its antigen is not identified. The data belong to a study of identical twins' blood T cells. V was cut by 3 bases and J by 0 bases, with 9 bases left in between. The CDR3 covers 15 residues. Germline CDR1 SGHAT, CDR2 FQNNGV. Each CDR3 protein gets one entry after TCRdb re-called the 5' RACE reads with MiXCR. This table holds around 380,000 distinct CDR3 sequences, more than 25% found once. Study-wide findings and caveats: Abundant TCRbeta CDR3s overlapped more between twins than with unrelated donors.

This chain connects TRBV11-2 to TRBJ1-5, with a tentative D call TRBD1 (5 bases). Sequenced input: PBMCs. The TCR originated in a woman aged 18 to 49 in good health. The CDR3 DNA reads TGTGCCAGCAGCTTGAGGGGATATAGCAATCAGCCCCAGCATTTT. It yields the protein CASSLRGYSNQPQHF.